This T cell receptor beta chain came from a study of OX40 agonist ivuxolimab in advanced cancers. TCRdb's table, derived via immunoSEQ multiplex PCR, lists solely in-frame clones and lacks some. The sample holds 85,000 to 130,000 clones, about nine tenths seen once. Between the trimmed V and J ends, which lost 4 bases and 5 bases, there was a span of 12 bases. The CDR3 is 13 amino acids. CDR1 and CDR2 (germline): SEHNR, FQNEAQ (reference sequence). This specimen was CD4+ or CD8+ T cells sorted from blood, taken in a trial of the OX40 agonist ivuxolimab. V and J are TRBV7-9 and TRBJ2-7; a weak D match, TRBD1 (6 bases). This TCR was sampled from an adult with an advanced solid tumor such as melanoma, head and neck, liver or kidney cancer. In DNA form, the CDR3 reads TGTGCCAGCAGCTACCAGGGGTGGGACGAGCAGTACTTC. It yields the protein CASSYQGWDEQYF.